What follows is one T cell receptor beta chain and its context. Its specificity is unknown. The CDR3 covers 16 residues. V lost 5 bases, J lost 4 bases, and 8 bases stayed unmatched. Germline V CDR1 and CDR2: SEHNR, FQNEAQ (reference sequence). The data belong to a study of OX40 agonist ivuxolimab in advanced cancers. The overall study: Two cutaneous melanoma patients and one hepatocellular carcinoma patient, three in all, had partial responses. Whole-study results and caveats: Both CD4+ and CD8+ T cell populations in blood had undergone clonal expansion by week 6 at 0.1 to 3.0 mg/kg.

The repertoire was sequenced with immunoSEQ multiplex PCR; TCRdb's copy has only in-frame clones and lacks some. The sample lists about 60,000 clones; about 82% were seen once. The sequence came from an adult with an advanced solid tumor such as melanoma, head and neck, liver or kidney cancer. Sequences were derived from CD4+ or CD8+ T cells sorted from blood, sampled in a trial of the OX40 agonist ivuxolimab. The rearrangement joins TRBV7-9 to TRBJ1-4; 9 bases align to TRBD1. The CDR3 DNA sequence: TGTGCCAGCAGCCCTTACCCGGACAGGGGTAATGAAAAACTGTTTTTT. Its translation: CASSPYPDRGNEKLFF. Full variable domain (remainder filled in from reference TRBV7-9 and TRBJ1-4): DTGVSQNPRHKITKRGQNVTFRCDPISEHNRLYWYRQTLGQGPEFLTYFQNEAQLEKSRLLSDRFSAERPKGSFSTLEIQRTEQGDSAMYLCASSPYPDRGNEKLFFGSGTQLSVL.